Listed here are 14 T cell receptor beta chains from one sample, sequenced in a study of vaccination effects on CD4 cells after COVID-19. Antigen specificity for these receptors is unknown. ViraFEST expansion of antigen-specific CD4+ T cells with viral peptide pools preceded sequencing. On approximately day 9 of culture, CD4+ T cells were separated out. Participants received two doses of either the BNT162b2 or mRNA-1273 vaccine. Libraries were prepared by immunoSEQ multiplex PCR; TCRdb keeps only in-frame clonotypes and omits some of them. Of 30,000 to 40,000 clones listed, 72% were seen once; the top ten hold about 12%. The specimen was CD4+ T cells from PBMCs cultured with HCoV-229E spike peptides, collected after COVID-19 vaccination. These receptors came from a human donor who received a COVID-19 vaccine.

This chain links TRBV4-1 with TRBJ1-4; D is undetermined. Trimming removed 2 bases from V and 10 bases from J, with 20 bases in between. This CDR3 contains 16 residues. CDR1 and CDR2 from the germline V gene are MGHRA and YSYEKL. The CDR3, as DNA: TGCGCCAGCAGCCAACCTGGGATTACCAGCGTAAGAAAACTGTTTTTT. The encoded protein is CASSQPGITSVRKLFF.

The table lists this clone with a few counts. This rearrangement joins TRBV10-1 to TRBJ2-3, with 8 bases identical to TRBD1. The CDR3 extends over 13 amino acids. The germline gives CDR1 WNHNN, CDR2 SYGVQD (reference sequence). Trimming cost V 6 bases and J 4 bases; bases outside gene matches: 3. The CDR3 nucleotides are TGCGCCAGCAGAGGACAGGGCGCAGATACGCAGTATTTT. This gives the protein CASRGQGADTQYF.

A single count supports this clone. The V call is TRBV5-1, the J call TRBJ2-1, with 14 bases lining up with TRBD2. CDR3 length: 15 amino acids. The germline CDR1 and CDR2 sequences are SGHRS and YFSETQ. V dropped 5 bases and J dropped 12; count of bases not matched to a gene: 10. CDR3 sequence reads: CASSPTSGRASGQFF. The CDR3 DNA follows: TGCGCCAGCAGTCCGACTAGCGGGAGGGCCTCGGGGCAGTTCTTC.

The chain recombines TRBV6-5 with TRBJ1-3; maybe TRBD1 (5 bases). V lost 6 bases and J 4 bases, leaving 10 bases between the germline ends. CDR1 MNHEY and CDR2 SVGAGI come from the germline V gene. CDR3 length: 13 residues. DNA for the CDR3: TGTGCCAGCAGACGGGACCGCGGAAACACCATATATTTT. It translates to CASRRDRGNTIYF.

The chain carries TRBV5-4 and TRBJ2-7, with D maybe TRBD1 (5 bases). V was shortened by 10 bases and J by 3 bases, with 17 bases between the two germline ends. Germline V gene lookup returns CDR1 SGHNT and CDR2 YYREEE (reference sequence). This CDR3 contains 13 residues. The chain's CDR3 is CAGTDRPDYEQYF. In DNA, the CDR3 is TGTGCCGGCACCGACAGACCTGACTACGAGCAGTACTTC.

The chain joins TRBV10-2 to TRBJ2-7; TRBD1 agrees at 7 bases. The CDR3 has 14 amino acids. Germline V CDR1 and CDR2: WSHSY, SAAADI. V shed 3 bases and J 8 bases; nucleotides not matched to a gene: 10. The CDR3 spells CASSEGGLGRKQYF. CDR3 in DNA: TGCGCCAGCAGTGAAGGGGGCCTGGGTCGTAAGCAGTACTTC.

J is TRBJ1-6 and V is TRBV5-5; perhaps TRBD1 as D (5 bases). The length of the CDR3 is 20 residues. Germline CDR1 and CDR2: SGHKS and YYEKEE (reference sequence). The V end was cut by 0 bases, the J end by 3 bases, with 22 bases between. The CDR3 loop is CASSLGPLTVRLVYNSPLHF. CDR3 coding DNA: TGTGCCAGCAGCTTGGGCCCCCTGACAGTCCGGTTGGTCTATAATTCACCCCTCCACTTT.

The chain links TRBV6-6 to TRBJ1-1; the match to TRBD1 covers 12 bases. Germline-derived CDR1 and CDR2 are MNHNY and SVGAGI (reference sequence). V was clipped by 0 bases and J by 4 bases; unmatched bases: 0. The CDR3 consists of 15 residues. The DNA for the CDR3 is TGTGCCAGCAGTTACTCGGGACAGGGGGCCACTGAAGCTTTCTTT. Translated, it gives CASSYSGQGATEAFF.

The rearrangement uses TRBV12-3 or TRBV12-4 and TRBJ2-1; D call uncertain. Trimming left V 6 bases short and J 8 bases short, with 8 bases between. The CDR3 spans 11 residues. CDR3 sequence: CASSLGYEQFF. The CDR3 DNA is TGTGCCAGCAGCCTAGGCTATGAGCAGTTCTTC.

This clone was counted between two and nine times. The junction departs from germline at one end; a sequencing error may be responsible. The chain joins TRBV30 to TRBJ1-1, with 11 bases fitting TRBD1. The CDR3 loop spans 13 amino acids. Per germline, CDR1 GTSNPN and CDR2 SVGIG (reference sequence). The CDR3 here is CAWSADGQGANIW. CDR3 nucleotides: TGTGCCTGGAGTGCAGATGGACAGGGGGCTAATATATGG.

The chain carries TRBV4-1 and TRBJ2-1, with 7 positions matching TRBD2. The germline V gene encodes CDR1 MGHRA and CDR2 YSYEKL. There are 16 residues in the CDR3. The ends lost 4 bases at V and 5 bases at J; junction bases unmatched: 11. CDR3 DNA: TGCGCCAGCAGCCCATTGGGGGGGACCGGGGACAATGAGCAGTTCTTC. Protein sequence: CASSPLGGTGDNEQFF.

The chain links TRBV24-1 to TRBJ2-2; no firm D call. Trimming shortened V by 0 bases and J by 6 bases, and 10 bases separated the two germline ends. The CDR3 is 15 amino acids. Germline V gene data show CDR1 as KGHDR and CDR2 as SFDVKD. CDR3 region: CATSDLRTGPGELFF. As DNA, the CDR3 is TGTGCCACCAGTGATTTGCGCACGGGCCCCGGGGAGCTGTTTTTT.

CDR3 bases: TGTGCCATCAGTGAAGGGCAGACCAGCACTGAAGCTTTCTTT. Protein product: CAISEGQTSTEAFF. The chain has TRBV10-3 and TRBJ1-1; D remains unclear. The CDR3 loop spans 14 amino acids. CDR1 is ENHRY and CDR2 is SYGVKD in the germline V gene. Trimming took off 3 bases at V and 4 bases at J, with 12 bases between the two ends.

In DNA form, the CDR3 reads TGCGCCAGCAGTGAGCTATGGGACAGTGAAAAACTGTTTTTT. Its translation: CASSELWDSEKLFF. This chain links TRBV10-1 with TRBJ1-4, with 7 bases fitting TRBD1. Germline CDR1 is WNHNN and CDR2 is SYGVQD (reference sequence). The CDR3 totals 14 residues. V gave up 2 bases and J gave up 7 bases; unmatched junction bases: 4.